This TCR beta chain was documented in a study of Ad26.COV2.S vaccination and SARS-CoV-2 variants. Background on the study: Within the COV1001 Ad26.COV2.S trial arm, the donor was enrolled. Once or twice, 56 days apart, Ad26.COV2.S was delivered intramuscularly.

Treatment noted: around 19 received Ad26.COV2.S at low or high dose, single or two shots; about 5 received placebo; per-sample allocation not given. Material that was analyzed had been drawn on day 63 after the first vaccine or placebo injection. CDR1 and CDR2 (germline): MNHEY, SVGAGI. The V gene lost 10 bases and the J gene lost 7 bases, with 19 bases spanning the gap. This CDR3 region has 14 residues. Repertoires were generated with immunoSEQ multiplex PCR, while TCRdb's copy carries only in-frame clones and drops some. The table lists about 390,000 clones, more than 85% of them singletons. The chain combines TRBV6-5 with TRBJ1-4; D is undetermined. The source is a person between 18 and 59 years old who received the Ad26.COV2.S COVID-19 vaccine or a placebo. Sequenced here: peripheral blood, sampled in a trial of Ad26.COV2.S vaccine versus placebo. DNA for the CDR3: TGTGCCACCATGAACCCGTCAGGTAGTGAAAAACTGTTTTTT. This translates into CATMNPSGSEKLFF.